The 9 T cell receptor beta chains below come from one sample, sequenced in a study of T cell repertoires in cytomegalovirus infection. MiXCR was run by TCRdb on the reads, yielding one entry per CDR3 protein. The sample lists approximately 500,000 distinct CDR3 sequences, around a third occurring once. Their antigens are not known. The material sequenced was cultured PBMCs, taken from culture after CMV antigen stimulation. The receptors originated from a human donor in good health (CMV status not recorded). Some clones in this sample may be carry-over from other donors' samples.

This clonotype was recorded a few times. This rearrangement joins TRBV18 to TRBJ2-5; 10 nucleotides match TRBD2. Germline V gene sequence: CDR1 KGHSH, CDR2 LQKENI. The CDR3 runs to 15 residues. V shed 4 bases, J shed 3 bases, and the junction held 5 bases outside the gene matches. CDR3 region: CASSRTSGGKETQYF. As DNA, the CDR3 is TGTGCCAGCTCACGGACTAGCGGAGGGAAAGAGACCCAGTACTTC.

This clonotype appeared many times. The V call is TRBV12-3 or TRBV12-4, the J call TRBJ2-1; D gene ambiguous. Trimming took 3 bases from V and 5 from J, leaving 20 bases between them. CDR3 length: 17 residues. CDR3 sequence: CASSFRNRQASNNEQFF. The CDR3 bases are TGTGCCAGCAGTTTTCGGAATCGCCAGGCGTCGAACAATGAGCAGTTCTTC.

The chain employs TRBV4-1 and TRBJ1-1; D unclear. Trimming stripped 2 bases from V and 1 base from J, with 11 bases between. The CDR3 extends over 15 amino acids. Germline V lookup: CDR1 MGHRA, CDR2 YSYEKL. The CDR3 sequence is CASSQHGVWNTEAFF. CDR3 DNA sequence: TGCGCCAGCAGCCAACATGGGGTTTGGAACACTGAAGCTTTCTTT.

Concerning this clonotype itself: A clone one base away is much larger, so this may be a read error. The rearrangement links TRBV7-2 to TRBJ2-3, with 8 bases identical to TRBD2. V dropped 1 base and J dropped 0; count of bases not matched to a gene: 6. This CDR3 has 17 amino acids. The V gene's germline CDR1 is SGHTA and CDR2 FQGNSA. The CDR3 reads CTSSLDWASGSTDTQYF. CDR3 bases: TGTACCAGCAGCTTAGATTGGGCTAGCGGGAGCACAGATACGCAGTATTTT.

V and J are TRBV20-1 and TRBJ2-1, with 10 bases identical to TRBD2. CDR1 DFQATT and CDR2 SNEGSKA come from the germline V gene (reference sequence). The V segment lost 6 bases and the J segment 8 bases; nucleotides outside the gene matches: 10. This CDR3 region has 14 residues. The CDR3 sequence: CSADASGRVYEQFF. The CDR3 region has the DNA TGCAGTGCAGACGCTAGCGGGAGAGTATATGAGCAGTTCTTC.

This clonotype has ten or more counts. The rearrangement uses TRBV7-6 and TRBJ1-1, with TRBD1 identical over 9 bases. Trimming removed 5 bases from V and 5 bases from J; junction bases left unmatched: 15. The CDR3 sequence is 17 residues long. Per the germline V gene, CDR1 is SGHVS and CDR2 is FNYEAQ. The CDR3, as DNA: TGTGCCAGCAGCCTATACGGGGGAGGACAGGGGAGGACTGAAGCTTTCTTT. It yields the protein CASSLYGGGQGRTEAFF.

This clonotype was detected many times. The rearrangement uses TRBV7-6 and TRBJ1-1, with 7 bases aligning to TRBD1. Germline CDR1 SGHVS, CDR2 FNYEAQ. The CDR3 has 15 amino acids. J gave up 0 bases and V 1 base, and 2 bases lay outside the gene matches. CDR3 sequence (DNA): TGTGCCAGCAGCTTAGAGGGACAGCTGAACACTGAAGCTTTCTTT. Amino acid sequence: CASSLEGQLNTEAFF.

This sequence joins TRBV7-2 and TRBJ2-3; D gene unclear. CDR1 is SGHTA, CDR2 FQGNSA, per germline. Trimming left V 5 bases short and J 2 bases short, with 11 bases between. The CDR3 sequence is 14 residues long. The CDR3 reads CASSPHPPTDTQYF. CDR3 nucleotide sequence: TGTGCCAGCAGCCCCCACCCGCCCACAGATACGCAGTATTTT.

J is TRBJ2-7 and V is TRBV4-1, with 10 nucleotides matching TRBD1. After removal of 4 bases from V and 6 bases from J, the junction contained 9 bases not matched to a gene. The germline CDR1 and CDR2 sequences are MGHRA and YSYEKL. The CDR3 totals 15 residues. The CDR3 sequence: CASSLRDRGLGEQYF. The CDR3 DNA is TGCGCCAGCAGCCTTCGGGACAGGGGTTTGGGCGAGCAGTACTTC.